A single sample is the source of the 29 T cell receptor beta chains below, sequenced in a study of cytomegalovirus exposure and HLA in healthy donors. PCR used 60 Vbeta primers and 13 Jbeta primers. The table came from immunoSEQ multiplex PCR; TCRdb's copy has only in-frame clones and leaves some out. The sample includes 150,000 to 200,000 clones, 87% of them seen just once. Sequencing was carried out using PBMCs. The origin of the receptors is a girl younger than two in good health and CMV-seronegative.

The V gene is TRBV4-1, the J gene TRBJ2-3; TRBD2 matches at 10 bases. V gave up 0 bases and J gave up 2 bases; unmatched junction bases: 5. The CDR3 has 17 residues. The germline gives CDR1 MGHRA, CDR2 YSYEKL. The DNA of the CDR3 is TGCGCCAGCAGCCAAGATACCGGGACTAGCGACACAGATACGCAGTATTTT. It codes for CASSQDTGTSDTDTQYF.

The rearrangement links TRBV19 to TRBJ1-1; 11 bases map to TRBD1. This CDR3 spans 17 amino acids. J lost 3 bases, V lost 11 bases, and 17 bases had no gene match. In germline, CDR1 is LNHDA, CDR2 SQIVND (reference sequence). The CDR3 DNA reads TGTGCCCCTGGCGGTGGGACAGGGGGTCTATTGTACACTGAAGCTTTCTTT. Its protein product is CAPGGGTGGLLYTEAFF.

V usage is TRBV5-1 and J usage is TRBJ2-5; the D gene is possibly TRBD2 (6 bases). CDR1 SGHRS and CDR2 YFSETQ come from the germline V gene. There are 13 residues in the CDR3. Trimming pared 5 bases from V and 2 bases from J, leaving 10 bases between. CDR3 sequence reads: CASRFGGQETQYF. The CDR3 DNA follows: TGCGCCAGCAGGTTTGGAGGGCAAGAGACCCAGTACTTC.

This clone was recorded a few times. The chain combines TRBV11-2 with TRBJ1-2, with 7 bases fitting TRBD1. V shed 5 bases, J shed 6 bases, and the junction held 15 bases outside the gene matches. The CDR3 extends over 16 amino acids. Germline CDR1 is SGHAT and CDR2 is FQNNGV. The CDR3 loop is CASSHITKQGWNGYTF. Written as DNA, the CDR3 is TGTGCCAGCAGCCATATTACCAAACAGGGGTGGAATGGCTACACCTTC. Full variable domain (remainder filled in from reference TRBV11-2 and TRBJ1-2): EAGVAQSPRYKIIEKRQSVAFWCNPISGHATLYWYQQILGQGPKLLIQFQNNGVVDDSQLPKDRFSAERLKGVDSTLKIQPAKLEDSAVYLCASSHITKQGWNGYTFGSGTRLTVV.

The chain carries TRBV5-1 and TRBJ2-7, with 7 bases aligning to TRBD2. V dropped 6 bases and J dropped 2; count of bases not matched to a gene: 11. The CDR3 runs to 15 residues. Germline values: CDR1 SGHRS, CDR2 YFSETQ. The CDR3, as DNA: TGCGCCAGCATCGGGTGGCGGGGGTCCACCTACGAGCAGTACTTC. This gives the protein CASIGWRGSTYEQYF.

The J gene is TRBJ2-7, the V gene TRBV7-2; no reliable D call. V dropped 0 bases and J dropped 6 bases, with 12 bases sitting between them. This CDR3 region has 14 residues. Germline V gene data show CDR1 as SGHTA and CDR2 as FQGNSA. The CDR3 spells CASSLALRPGEQYF. The DNA of the CDR3 is TGTGCCAGCAGCTTAGCTCTCAGACCGGGCGAGCAGTACTTC.

The chain uses TRBV30 and TRBJ1-4, with D possibly being TRBD1 (5 bases). CDR3 size: 16 residues. CDR1 is GTSNPN and CDR2 is SVGIG in the germline V gene (reference sequence). V was pared by 0 bases and J by 5 bases, with 16 bases between. In DNA form, the CDR3 reads TGTGCCTGGAGTGTCGGTATCGGTCCAGGGAATGAAAAACTGTTTTTT. Translation gives CAWSVGIGPGNEKLFF. The full variable domain, rest sourced from reference TRBV30 and TRBJ1-4, is SQTIHQWPATLVQPVGSPLSLECTVEGTSNPNLYWYRQAAGRGLQLLFYSVGIGQISSEVPQNLSASRPQDRQFILSSKKLLLSDSGFYLCAWSVGIGPGNEKLFFGSGTQLSVL.

This clone is a singleton in its sample. This chain links TRBV7-2 with TRBJ2-5; D might be TRBD1 (5 bases). Trimming stripped 3 bases from V and 1 base from J, with 6 bases between. Germline loops: CDR1 SGHTA, CDR2 FQGNSA. There are 13 residues in the CDR3. The CDR3 sequence: CASSFDSQETQYF. In DNA, the CDR3 is TGTGCCAGCAGCTTCGACAGCCAAGAGACCCAGTACTTC.

This chain connects TRBV6-1 to TRBJ1-1; D gene ambiguous. There are 11 residues in the CDR3. The germline V and J ends were trimmed by 2 bases and 5 bases, with 3 bases remaining between them. In germline, CDR1 is MNHNS, CDR2 SASEGT. The CDR3 region is CASSELTEAFF. CDR3 nucleotides: TGTGCCAGCAGTGAACTTACTGAAGCTTTCTTT.

The chain joins TRBV4-1 to TRBJ2-7; possible D gene TRBD1, 6 bases. Germline V CDR1 and CDR2: MGHRA, YSYEKL. Trimming stripped 2 bases from V and 5 bases from J, with 13 bases between. The CDR3 loop spans 14 amino acids. CDR3 bases: TGCGCCAGCAGCCAAATTTCCAGGGGCGACGAGCAGTACTTC. This translates into CASSQISRGDEQYF.

The chain recombines TRBV7-8 with TRBJ1-4; D call uncertain. V was clipped by 5 bases and J by 8 bases, with 6 bases between them. The CDR3 covers 11 residues. From germline, CDR1 is SGHVS and CDR2 FQNEAQ. DNA of the CDR3: TGTGCCAGCAGCCGCGGGGAAAAACTGTTTTTT. It is translated as CASSRGEKLFF.

CDR3 DNA: TGCAGCGTTGATTGCCTAGCGGGAGTCGGGCGGGGGACAGATACGCAGTATTTT. Its translation is CSVDCLAGVGRGTDTQYF. The chain joins TRBV29-1 to TRBJ2-3; 10 bases match TRBD2. The germline CDR1 and CDR2 sequences are SQVTM and ANQGSEA. Trimming at V came to 3 bases and at J to 3 bases, leaving 15 bases not matched to a gene. CDR3 length: 18 amino acids.

The chain carries TRBV7-8 and TRBJ1-5; D is possibly TRBD1 (5 bases). Germline loops: CDR1 SGHVS, CDR2 FQNEAQ. This CDR3 is built from 13 residues. Trimming stripped 5 bases from V and 4 bases from J, with 9 bases between. DNA for the CDR3: TGTGCCAGCAGCCTTGACAGAAATCAGCCCCAGCATTTT. It translates to CASSLDRNQPQHF. Full variable domain (missing parts from reference TRBV7-8 and TRBJ1-5): GAGVSQSPRYKVAKRGQDVALRCDPISGHVSLFWYQQALGQGPEFLTYFQNEAQLDKSGLPSDRFFAERPEGSVSTLKIQRTQQEDSAVYLCASSLDRNQPQHFGDGTRLSIL.

V is TRBV5-6 and J is TRBJ2-7; 8 bases are a match to TRBD2. This CDR3 has 14 residues. Trimming at V came to 4 bases and at J to 0 bases, leaving 3 bases not matched to a gene. Germline CDR1 SGHDT, CDR2 YYEEEE. The CDR3 region is CASSRGGSSYEQYF. CDR3 DNA sequence: TGTGCCAGCAGCCGGGGGGGGAGCTCCTACGAGCAGTACTTC.

The chain has TRBV4-1 and TRBJ2-7; D is possibly TRBD1 (6 bases). The V and J ends lost 1 base and 2 bases respectively, with 9 bases between them. Germline values: CDR1 MGHRA, CDR2 YSYEKL. The CDR3 totals 14 residues. This CDR3 reads CASSQASGAYEQYF. The DNA of the CDR3 is TGCGCCAGCAGCCAAGCTTCAGGGGCCTACGAGCAGTACTTC.

This clone was found a few times. The V call is TRBV7-9, the J call TRBJ2-2; 7 bases map to TRBD1. The germline gives CDR1 SEHNR, CDR2 FQNEAQ (reference sequence). V was pared by 1 base and J by 4 bases, with 3 bases of the junction left unmatched. The CDR3 spans 15 residues. The CDR3 here is CASSLGQGRTGELFF. The CDR3 region has the DNA TGTGCCAGCAGCTTAGGACAGGGACGCACCGGGGAGCTGTTTTTT.

This chain connects TRBV5-1 to TRBJ1-1, with TRBD1 identical over 8 bases. Trimming at V came to 1 base and at J to 4 bases, leaving 6 bases not matched to a gene. Germline CDR1 reads SGHRS; CDR2 reads YFSETQ. This CDR3 comprises 15 residues. The CDR3 DNA is TGCGCCAGCAGCTTGTCTGCAGGGGGCTTCACTGAAGCTTTCTTT. This encodes CASSLSAGGFTEAFF.

V gene TRBV18 combines with J gene TRBJ2-3, with TRBD2 matching 13 bases. Looked up from germline, CDR1 is KGHSH and CDR2 is LQKENI. This CDR3 contains 16 residues. The trim removed 6 bases at V and 0 bases at J, leaving 3 bases unmatched. The CDR3 region is CASSLGLAGSTDTQYF. CDR3 sequence (DNA): TGTGCCAGCTCCCTGGGACTAGCGGGAAGCACAGATACGCAGTATTTT.

Concerning this clone itself: Other DNA sequences in this sample translate to the same CDR3. The chain couples TRBV7-9 to TRBJ2-7, with 10 nucleotides matching TRBD1. The ends lost 3 bases at V and 13 bases at J; junction bases unmatched: 3. CDR3 size: 11 residues. CDR1 SEHNR and CDR2 FQNEAQ come from the germline V gene (reference sequence). CDR3 in amino acids: CASSFGTGEYF. The CDR3 bases are TGTGCCAGCAGCTTCGGGACAGGGGAATACTTC.

This clone was found once. This rearrangement joins TRBV5-1 to TRBJ2-7; TRBD2 matches 10 bases. The CDR3 runs to 15 residues. Losses at the gene ends were 4 bases for V and 0 bases for J; bases not matched to a gene: 4. Germline V gene sequence: CDR1 SGHRS, CDR2 YFSETQ. Here the CDR3 reads CASSRLAGNSYEQYF. CDR3 DNA sequence: TGCGCCAGCAGCAGACTAGCGGGTAACTCCTACGAGCAGTACTTC.

This sequence joins TRBV4-2 and TRBJ2-3, with D perhaps matching TRBD2 (5 bases). This CDR3 has 16 amino acids. The V and J ends lost 0 bases and 1 base respectively, with 11 bases between them. CDR1 and CDR2 (germline): LGHNA, YNFKEQ. The DNA of the CDR3 is TGTGCCAGCAGCCAAGACGGAAATAGCGGCACAGATACGCAGTATTTT. Amino acids: CASSQDGNSGTDTQYF.

This chain links TRBV6-5 with TRBJ2-1, with a weak D call TRBD1 (5 bases). V was shortened by 2 bases and J by 8 bases, with 16 bases between the two germline ends. The CDR3 is made up of 15 amino acids. Per germline, CDR1 MNHEY and CDR2 SVGAGI. CDR3: CASSYGRVLGHEQFF. The DNA of the CDR3 is TGTGCCAGCAGTTACGGTCGGGTATTGGGGCATGAGCAGTTCTTC.

The DNA for the CDR3 is TGCGCCAGCAGCCACCAGGTTGCCTACGAGCAGTACTTC. This encodes CASSHQVAYEQYF. The chain employs TRBV4-3 and TRBJ2-7; D is unresolved. The V gene's germline CDR1 is LGHNA and CDR2 YSLEER. The CDR3 spans 13 residues. With 3 bases removed from V and 2 bases from J, the gap between germline ends came to 8 bases.

This clone was seen a handful of times. The chain employs TRBV4-3 and TRBJ1-1; TRBD1 might be the D (6 bases). CDR3 size: 12 residues. Germline V CDR1 and CDR2: LGHNA, YSLEER. The V and J ends lost 3 bases and 8 bases respectively, with 10 bases between them. The CDR3 region is CASSQNRVEAFF. CDR3 DNA sequence: TGCGCCAGCAGCCAGAACAGGGTCGAAGCTTTCTTT.

This chain joins TRBV11-3 and TRBJ2-1; no firm D call. Per germline, CDR1 SGHNT and CDR2 YENEEA. V was shortened by 1 base and J by 4 bases, with 11 bases between the two germline ends. CDR3 length equals 15 residues. The CDR3 DNA reads as TGTGCCAGCAGCTTAGGCACCGCCGGGTACAATGAGCAGTTCTTC. Its protein is CASSLGTAGYNEQFF.

This rearrangement joins TRBV27 to TRBJ2-7; D might be TRBD2 (6 bases). V was clipped by 3 bases and J by 6 bases, with 18 bases between them. This CDR3 contains 15 residues. Germline V gives CDR1 MNHEY, CDR2 SMNVEV (reference sequence). The CDR3 sequence: CASSFSTAGLAEQYF. CDR3 sequence (DNA): TGTGCCAGCAGTTTCTCCACGGCGGGGTTAGCCGAGCAGTACTTC.

This rearrangement joins TRBV10-2 to TRBJ1-2, with a possible D match to TRBD1 (6 bases). Per germline, CDR1 WSHSY and CDR2 SAAADI. The CDR3 is made up of 13 amino acids. With 8 bases removed from V and 6 bases from J, the gap between germline ends came to 16 bases. CDR3: CASGAWGRDGYTF. CDR3 sequence (DNA): TGCGCCAGCGGGGCCTGGGGGCGGGATGGCTACACCTTC.

Here the CDR3 DNA reads TGTGCCTGGAGTCTCGGGGGGAGCTCCTACGAGCAGTACTTC. Protein sequence: CAWSLGGSSYEQYF. The chain uses TRBV30 and TRBJ2-7; 7 bases are a match to TRBD2. The CDR3 spans 14 residues. The trim removed 2 bases at V and 0 bases at J, leaving 4 bases unmatched. Germline V lookup: CDR1 GTSNPN, CDR2 SVGIG (reference sequence).

The V gene is TRBV9, the J gene TRBJ2-1, with 7 bases matching TRBD2. Germline V gene lookup returns CDR1 SGDLS and CDR2 YYNGEE. With V trimmed by 2 bases and J by 7 bases, 12 bases remained unmatched. The CDR3 contains 16 residues. CDR3 nucleotides: TGTGCCAGCAGCGTCCAGCGGGGATCCACCCCTAATGAGCAGTTCTTC. This codes for CASSVQRGSTPNEQFF. Full variable domain (remainder filled in from reference TRBV9 and TRBJ2-1): DSGVTQTPKHLITATGQRVTLRCSPRSGDLSVYWYQQSLDQGLQFLIQYYNGEERAKGNILERFSAQQFPDLHSELNLSSLELGDSALYFCASSVQRGSTPNEQFFGPGTRLTVL.